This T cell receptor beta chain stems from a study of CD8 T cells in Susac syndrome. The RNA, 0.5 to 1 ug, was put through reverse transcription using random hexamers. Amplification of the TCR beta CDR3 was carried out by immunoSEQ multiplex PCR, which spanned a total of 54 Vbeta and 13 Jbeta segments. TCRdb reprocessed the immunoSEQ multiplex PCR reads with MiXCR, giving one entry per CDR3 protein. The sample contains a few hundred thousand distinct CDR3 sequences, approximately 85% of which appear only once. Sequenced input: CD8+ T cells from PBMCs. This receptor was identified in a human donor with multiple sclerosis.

CDR3 residues: CASKLAGQGGNEQFF. CDR3 bases: TGTGCCAGCAAATTGGCGGGACAGGGTGGTAACGAGCAGTTCTTC. The rearrangement joins TRBV2 to TRBJ2-1, with 9 bases lining up with TRBD1. The germline V gene encodes CDR1 SNHLY and CDR2 FYNNEI. J gave up 10 bases and V 7 bases, and 14 bases lay outside the gene matches. This CDR3 has 15 amino acids.